This TCR beta chain was recorded in a study of CD8 T cells in ankylosing spondylitis. TCRdb used MiXCR to reprocess the 5' RACE reads, holding one entry per CDR3 protein. The sample contains 100,000 to 150,000 distinct CDR3 sequences, around 8.5% of which appear only once. There are many counts of this clonotype. The CDR3 contains 12 residues. V lost 2 bases, J lost 4 bases, and 7 bases lay in between. The germline gives CDR1 DFQATT, CDR2 SNEGSKA (reference sequence). Source material: blood, either unsorted or a sorted T cell fraction (not recorded which). The genes are TRBV20-1 and TRBJ2-3; D gene uncertain. The receptor comes from a male donor with ankylosing spondylitis or in good health (not recorded which). The CDR3 here is CSARPVADTQYF. The DNA for the CDR3 is TGCAGTGCTAGACCAGTGGCAGATACGCAGTATTTT.